This is a list of T cell receptor beta chains from one sample in a study of CD8+ T cells in alopecia areata. Only in-frame clones appear in the TCRdb table, and some are missing; sequencing was by immunoSEQ multiplex PCR. In the table there are roughly 60,000 clones, about 40% of which are singletons. Material for sequencing was NKG2D-low CD8+ T cells sorted from blood. The receptors originated from a human donor with alopecia areata. Each CDR3 is given without its conserved first and last residue.

J gene,V gene,CDR3 protein
TRBJ2-6,TRBV4-3,ASSRRQGSGANVLT
TRBJ2-7,TRBV7-9,ASSHLGREQY
TRBJ2-3,TRBV27,ASSLTSAGTQY
TRBJ2-7,TRBV7-9,ASSLVTGIMDEQY
TRBJ2-7,TRBV7-2,ASSWGTYEQY
TRBJ2-7,TRBV7-3,ASSFAGGYEQY
TRBJ1-2,TRBV29-1,SVVEEPNYGYT
TRBJ2-5,TRBV5-6,ASSQGPETQY
TRBJ2-2,TRBV29-1,SAGAGELF
TRBJ1-1,TRBV9,ASSGPGQGTDPNTEAF
TRBJ2-2,TRBV29-1,SVNRVNTGELF
TRBJ2-5,TRBV27,ASSMIAGRSQETQY
TRBJ2-1,TRBV27,ASRPASGGYDEQF
TRBJ2-5,TRBV5-1,ASSLGAGGLRSYQETQY
TRBJ1-1,TRBV29-1,SVVLGRGAAF
TRBJ1-4,TRBV29-1,SVSPATNEKLF
TRBJ2-3,TRBV7-3,ASSSSAGGPDTQY
.,TRBV29-1,SVEGLASYEQY
TRBJ1-1,TRBV7-9,ASSGPGLLNTEAF
TRBJ2-3,TRBV6-6,ASWTSGGTDTQY
TRBJ2-3,TRBV7-3,ASSSLTRDTQY
TRBJ1-1,TRBV2,ASRGQQAF
TRBJ2-2,TRBV5-1,ASTVDWGLVGGELF
TRBJ2-1,TRBV30,AWSVDTYNEQF
TRBJ2-7,TRBV27,ASSSRTGSGEQY
TRBJ2-3,TRBV13,ASSSPMRGGGDTQY
TRBJ1-3,TRBV14,ASLSGNTIY
TRBJ2-1,TRBV7-9,ASSPGQHSYNEQF